These 27 T cell receptor beta chains were sequenced from one sample in a study of response to subunit inactivated influenza vaccine. TCRdb reprocessed the RT-PCR reads with MiXCR, giving one entry per CDR3 protein. The sample includes 550,000 to 600,000 distinct CDR3 sequences, approximately 12% of them seen just once. The sample here was PBMCs from blood, taken on the day of vaccination. These receptors all come from a man between 50 and 59 years old who received an inactivated influenza vaccine.

The chain has TRBV5-6 and TRBJ2-4; D unclear. Trimming removed 5 bases at V and 0 bases at J, with 9 bases between. Germline CDR1 reads SGHDT; CDR2 reads YYEEEE. The CDR3 sequence is 14 residues long. The CDR3 nucleotides are TGTGCCAGCAGTAGTGGGCTAGCCAAAAACATTCAGTACTTC. Translation gives CASSSGLAKNIQYF.

The chain is built from TRBV11-2 and TRBJ2-2; maybe TRBD1 (5 bases). Germline loops: CDR1 SGHAT, CDR2 FQNNGV. V was shortened by 3 bases and J by 1 base, with 15 bases between the two germline ends. The CDR3 consists of 17 residues. This CDR3 is CASSFSTRGLNTGELFF. The CDR3 nucleotides read TGTGCCAGCAGCTTTAGTACAAGGGGATTGAACACCGGGGAGCTGTTTTTT.

J is TRBJ2-1 and V is TRBV6-2 or TRBV6-3; no clear D. Germline V lookup: CDR1 MNHEY, CDR2 SVGEGT. The length of the CDR3 is 15 residues. Trimming shortened V by 5 bases and J by 2 bases, and 13 bases separated the two germline ends. CDR3 protein: CASSLGLEAYNEQFF. CDR3 in DNA: TGTGCCAGCAGTCTGGGTCTCGAGGCCTACAATGAGCAGTTCTTC.

This clonotype appeared many times. J is TRBJ1-2 and V is TRBV5-1; D ambiguous. Germline-derived CDR1 and CDR2 are SGHRS and YFSETQ. The V gene lost 4 bases and the J gene lost 3 bases, with 10 bases spanning the gap. This CDR3 is 13 amino acids long. The DNA of the CDR3 is TGCGCCAGCAGCCCGGGGTCACACTATGGCTACACCTTC. Amino acid sequence: CASSPGSHYGYTF.

The chain employs TRBV7-2 and TRBJ2-1, with TRBD1 matching 7 bases. After removal of 6 bases from V and 5 bases from J, the junction contained 10 bases not matched to a gene. Germline assignment: CDR1 SGHTA and CDR2 FQGNSA. The CDR3 is 15 residues long. The CDR3 is CASRLVQGTNNEQFF. As DNA, the CDR3 is TGTGCCAGCAGACTGGTACAGGGGACCAACAATGAGCAGTTCTTC.

V usage is TRBV24-1 and J usage is TRBJ1-2; 9 bases fit TRBD1. Trimming removed 5 bases from V and 6 bases from J; junction bases left unmatched: 3. The CDR3 is 13 residues long. Germline values: CDR1 KGHDR, CDR2 SFDVKD. The CDR3 DNA reads as TGTGCCACCAGTGTTACAGGGGGCGATGGCTACACCTTC. Translated: CATSVTGGDGYTF.

V gene TRBV7-8 combines with J gene TRBJ2-1; possibly TRBD2 for D (5 bases). V lost 2 bases, J lost 1 base, and 9 bases lay in between. From germline, CDR1 is SGHVS and CDR2 FQNEAQ. CDR3 length equals 15 residues. CDR3 protein: CASSLKRRSYNEQFF. DNA for the CDR3: TGTGCCAGCAGCTTAAAGCGGCGGTCCTACAATGAGCAGTTCTTC.

This clonotype was counted only a few times. The chain recombines TRBV29-1 with TRBJ2-7; tentative D call: TRBD1 (6 bases). Germline V gives CDR1 SQVTM, CDR2 ANQGSEA. Trimming stripped 4 bases from V and 7 bases from J, with 11 bases between. The CDR3 length is 11 residues. CDR3 sequence: CSVGRGAEQYF. In DNA form, the CDR3 reads TGCAGCGTTGGCAGGGGTGCGGAGCAGTACTTC.

The chain uses TRBV5-1 and TRBJ1-3; D remains ambiguous. V lost 0 bases and J lost 4, with 8 bases in between. CDR1 is SGHRS, CDR2 YFSETQ, per germline. The CDR3 is 14 residues long. The CDR3 nucleotides are TGCGCCAGCAGCTTGGCCCCGGAAGGAAACACCATATATTTT. It codes for CASSLAPEGNTIYF.

This clonotype was seen a few times. The gene calls are TRBV6-2 or TRBV6-3 and TRBJ1-1; 11 nucleotides match TRBD1. CDR1 and CDR2 (germline): MNHEY, SVGEGT. J was trimmed by 0 bases and V by 6 bases; bases with no gene match: 9. The CDR3 consists of 17 residues. The CDR3 DNA follows: TGTGCCAGCAGGCTATATGGACAGGGGGCTCTGAACACTGAAGCTTTCTTT. Translated, it gives CASRLYGQGALNTEAFF.

This chain uses TRBV15 with TRBJ2-1, with a possible D match to TRBD2 (5 bases). There are 15 residues in the CDR3. Germline CDR1 LNHNV, CDR2 YYDKDF (reference sequence). Trimming cost V 0 bases and J 7 bases, with 13 bases left between them. The CDR3 DNA is TGTGCCACCAGCAGAGATCGGATTAGCGAGAATGAGCAGTTCTTC. It yields the protein CATSRDRISENEQFF.

J is TRBJ2-3 and V is TRBV19; D may be TRBD2 (5 bases). The CDR3 is 14 residues long. Per the germline V gene, CDR1 is LNHDA and CDR2 is SQIVND (reference sequence). Trimming stripped 4 bases from V and 7 bases from J, with 15 bases between. CDR3 nucleotide sequence: TGTGCCAGTAGTAGACCTGGACTCTCTAATACGCAGTATTTT. Its protein product is CASSRPGLSNTQYF.

This clonotype was counted a few times. The CDR3 here is CSATPGQGQETQYF. The CDR3 nucleotides read TGCAGTGCTACCCCGGGACAGGGACAAGAGACCCAGTACTTC. The chain employs TRBV20-1 and TRBJ2-5; 9 bases are a match to TRBD1. There are 14 residues in the CDR3. With V trimmed by 4 bases and J by 2 bases, 5 bases remained unmatched. In germline, CDR1 is DFQATT, CDR2 SNEGSKA (reference sequence).

This clonotype was recorded a few times. The rearrangement uses TRBV4-2 and TRBJ1-5; no clear D. V dropped 5 bases and J dropped 5 bases, with 7 bases sitting between them. CDR1 and CDR2 (germline): LGHNA, YNFKEQ. CDR3 length equals 12 residues. The CDR3 region is CASSEGDQPQHF. The DNA for the CDR3 is TGTGCCAGCAGCGAAGGAGATCAGCCCCAGCATTTT.

This clonotype was seen at least ten times. This chain joins TRBV12-3 or TRBV12-4 and TRBJ2-5; 11 nucleotides line up with TRBD1. Germline trimming cut 5 bases from V and 3 bases from J; bases unmatched to any gene: 5. The CDR3 sequence is 15 residues long. CDR3 in amino acids: CASSGRDRGKETQYF. The CDR3 bases are TGTGCCAGCAGTGGTCGGGACAGGGGGAAAGAGACCCAGTACTTC.

The gene calls are TRBV3-1 and TRBJ2-3; 8 bases align to TRBD2. Germline trimming cut 7 bases from V and 4 bases from J; bases unmatched to any gene: 7. Per germline, CDR1 LGHDT and CDR2 YNNKEL (reference sequence). The CDR3 has 14 amino acids. The CDR3 loop reads CASNLAGGPDTQYF. The CDR3, as DNA: TGTGCCAGCAACCTGGCGGGGGGCCCAGATACGCAGTATTTT.

This clonotype was observed at least ten times. The chain combines TRBV15 with TRBJ1-4; D not certain. V was cut by 0 bases and J by 5 bases, with 10 bases left in between. The CDR3 consists of 15 residues. Germline V gives CDR1 LNHNV, CDR2 YYDKDF (reference sequence). CDR3 protein: CATSRDLAVNEKLFF. The DNA of the CDR3 is TGTGCCACCAGCAGAGATCTTGCGGTCAATGAAAAACTGTTTTTT. Full variable domain (outside the CDR3, taken from reference TRBV15 and TRBJ1-4): DAMVIQNPRYQVTQFGKPVTLSCSQTLNHNVMYWYQQKSSQAPKLLFHYYDKDFNNEADTPDNFQSRRPNTSFCFLDIRSPGLGDTAMYLCATSRDLAVNEKLFFGSGTQLSVL.

This clonotype was seen more than once but under ten times. The V and J genes are TRBV27 and TRBJ1-1; TRBD1 matches at 7 bases. Looked up from germline, CDR1 is MNHEY and CDR2 is SMNVEV (reference sequence). The V and J ends lost 2 bases and 3 bases, in that order; junction bases with no gene match: 6. CDR3 length: 15 amino acids. The CDR3 protein is CASSLEGRGDTEAFF. Here the CDR3 DNA reads TGTGCCAGCAGTTTAGAAGGCAGGGGGGACACTGAAGCTTTCTTT.

This clonotype occurred many times. The chain is built from TRBV5-1 and TRBJ1-4, with a tentative D call TRBD1 (5 bases). CDR1 and CDR2 (germline): SGHRS, YFSETQ. CDR3 length: 14 amino acids. The V end lost 0 bases, the J end lost 7 bases, and 10 bases lay between the germline ends. The CDR3 nucleotides read TGCGCCAGCAGCTTGGCCGGGGCCTTTGAAAAACTGTTTTTT. It codes for CASSLAGAFEKLFF. The variable domain in full, completed from reference TRBV5-1 and TRBJ1-4, reads KAGVTQTPRYLIKTRGQQVTLSCSPISGHRSVSWYQQTPGQGLQFLFEYFSETQRNKGNFPGRFSGRQFSNSRSEMNVSTLELGDSALYLCASSLAGAFEKLFFGSGTQLSVL.

The J gene is TRBJ2-2, the V gene TRBV10-3; D gene uncertain. Between the trimmed V and J ends, which lost 3 bases and 8 bases, there was a span of 4 bases. The CDR3 extends over 11 amino acids. Germline V CDR1 and CDR2: ENHRY, SYGVKD. This chain's CDR3 is CAISEPGELFF. DNA of the CDR3: TGTGCCATCAGTGAACCGGGGGAGCTGTTTTTT.

This clonotype was counted at least ten times. The chain joins TRBV29-1 to TRBJ2-7; D unresolved. This CDR3 spans 13 amino acids. V was cut by 3 bases and J by 3 bases, with 12 bases left in between. CDR1 is SQVTM and CDR2 is ANQGSEA in the germline V gene. The CDR3 bases are TGCAGCGTTGATGGAATCGGTGGCTACGAGCAGTACTTC. It is translated as CSVDGIGGYEQYF.

The sample holds a few counts of this clonotype. This rearrangement joins TRBV5-1 to TRBJ2-7; D may match TRBD1 or TRBD2 (5 bases each). The CDR3 has 13 residues. Germline V gives CDR1 SGHRS, CDR2 YFSETQ. V gave up 5 bases and J gave up 0 bases, with 9 bases separating them. This CDR3 is CASRGESSYEQYF. CDR3 sequence (DNA): TGCGCCAGCAGAGGGGAGAGCTCCTACGAGCAGTACTTC.

This clonotype has a count of ten or more. The J gene is TRBJ2-3, the V gene TRBV9, with no clear D. The CDR3 is made up of 13 amino acids. Germline CDR1 reads SGDLS; CDR2 reads YYNGEE. V lost 0 bases and J lost 6, with 8 bases in between. The CDR3 nucleotides read TGTGCCAGCAGCGTAGTAGGTTCCGATACGCAGTATTTT. Residues: CASSVVGSDTQYF. Combining the CDR3 with reference TRBV9 and TRBJ2-3 gives the whole variable domain DSGVTQTPKHLITATGQRVTLRCSPRSGDLSVYWYQQSLDQGLQFLIQYYNGEERAKGNILERFSAQQFPDLHSELNLSSLELGDSALYFCASSVVGSDTQYFGPGTRLTVL.

This clonotype has only a few counts. This chain connects TRBV15 to TRBJ1-4; 8 nucleotides align to TRBD1. The CDR3 has 14 residues. Germline V gene sequence: CDR1 LNHNV, CDR2 YYDKDF (reference sequence). V shed 9 bases and J 7 bases; nucleotides not matched to a gene: 10. The chain's CDR3 is CATTDRAFGEKLFF. CDR3 bases: TGTGCCACTACGGACAGGGCCTTTGGTGAAAAACTGTTTTTT.

V is TRBV12-3 or TRBV12-4 and J is TRBJ1-2; D ambiguous. The CDR3 is 13 residues long. V lost 5 bases to trimming and J lost 3 bases, with 10 bases between them. For the CDR3, the DNA is TGTGCCAGCAGTAAGTTGATGGACTATGGCTACACCTTC. Translation: CASSKLMDYGYTF.

This clonotype was seen just once. V is TRBV20-1 and J is TRBJ2-7; the D is unclear. Germline CDR1 DFQATT, CDR2 SNEGSKA (reference sequence). Between the trimmed V and J ends, which lost 2 bases and 4 bases, there was a span of 9 bases. This CDR3 contains 12 residues. The CDR3 DNA is TGCAGTGCTAGACATTGGGATTACGAGCAGTACTTC. This gives the protein CSARHWDYEQYF.

Written as DNA, the CDR3 is TGCAGTGCTAGAAGGGGCAAAATATGGGCGGCCAAAAACATTCAGTACTTC. Translating it yields CSARRGKIWAAKNIQYF. The chain recombines TRBV20-1 with TRBJ2-4, with D tentatively TRBD1 (5 bases). V dropped 2 bases and J dropped 1 base, with 18 bases sitting between them. The CDR3 has 17 amino acids. The germline gives CDR1 DFQATT, CDR2 SNEGSKA (reference sequence).